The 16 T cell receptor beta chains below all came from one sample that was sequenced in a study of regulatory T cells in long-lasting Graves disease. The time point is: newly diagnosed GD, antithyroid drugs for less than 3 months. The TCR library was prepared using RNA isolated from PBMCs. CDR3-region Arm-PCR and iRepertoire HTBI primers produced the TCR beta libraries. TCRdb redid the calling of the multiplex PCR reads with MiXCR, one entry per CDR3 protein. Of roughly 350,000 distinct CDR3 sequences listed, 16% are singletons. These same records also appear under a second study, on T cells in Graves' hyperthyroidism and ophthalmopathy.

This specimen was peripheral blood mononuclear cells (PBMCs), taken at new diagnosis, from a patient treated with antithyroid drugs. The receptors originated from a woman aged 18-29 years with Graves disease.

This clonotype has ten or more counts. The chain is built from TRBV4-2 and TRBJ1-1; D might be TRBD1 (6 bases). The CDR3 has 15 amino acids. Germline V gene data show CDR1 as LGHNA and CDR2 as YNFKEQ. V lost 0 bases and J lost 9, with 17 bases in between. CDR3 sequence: CASSQDQQGSSKAFF. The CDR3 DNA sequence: TGTGCCAGCAGCCAAGATCAACAGGGAAGTAGTAAAGCTTTCTTT.

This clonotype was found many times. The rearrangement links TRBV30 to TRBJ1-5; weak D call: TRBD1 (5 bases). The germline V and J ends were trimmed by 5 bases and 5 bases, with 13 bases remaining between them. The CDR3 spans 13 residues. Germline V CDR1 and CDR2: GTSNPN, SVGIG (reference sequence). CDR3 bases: TGTGCCTGGGCCCCAGGGTTAGATCAGCCCCAGCATTTT. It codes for CAWAPGLDQPQHF.

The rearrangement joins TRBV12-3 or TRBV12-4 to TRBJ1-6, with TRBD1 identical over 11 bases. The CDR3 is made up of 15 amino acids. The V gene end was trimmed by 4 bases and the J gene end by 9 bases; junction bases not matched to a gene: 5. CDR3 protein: CASSSRTGGGSPLHF. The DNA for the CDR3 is TGTGCCAGCAGTTCACGGACAGGGGGCGGTTCACCCCTCCACTTT.

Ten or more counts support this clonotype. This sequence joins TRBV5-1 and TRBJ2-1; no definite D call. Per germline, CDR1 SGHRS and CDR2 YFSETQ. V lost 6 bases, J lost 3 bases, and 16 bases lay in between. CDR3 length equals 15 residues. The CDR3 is CASTNSGRHYNEQFF. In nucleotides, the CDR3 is TGCGCCAGCACCAACTCTGGCAGACACTACAATGAGCAGTTCTTC.

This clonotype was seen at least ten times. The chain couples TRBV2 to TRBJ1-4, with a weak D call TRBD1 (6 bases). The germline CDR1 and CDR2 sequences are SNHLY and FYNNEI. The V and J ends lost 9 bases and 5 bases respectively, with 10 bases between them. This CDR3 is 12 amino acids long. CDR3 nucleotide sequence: TGTGCCAGTGACAGGACGAATGAAAAACTGTTTTTT. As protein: CASDRTNEKLFF.

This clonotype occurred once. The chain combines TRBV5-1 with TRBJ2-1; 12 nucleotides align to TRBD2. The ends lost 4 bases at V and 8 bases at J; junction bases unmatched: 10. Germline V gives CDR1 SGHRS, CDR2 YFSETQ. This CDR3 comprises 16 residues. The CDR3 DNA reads TGCGCCAGCAGCCGGTCGGCTAGCGGGAGGGCAGATGAGCAGTTCTTC. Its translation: CASSRSASGRADEQFF.

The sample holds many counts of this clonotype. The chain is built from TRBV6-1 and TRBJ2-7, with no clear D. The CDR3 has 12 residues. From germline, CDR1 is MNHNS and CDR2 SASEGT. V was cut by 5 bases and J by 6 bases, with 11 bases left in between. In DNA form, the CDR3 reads TGTGCCAGCAGTTACGTGGCACCCGAGCAGTACTTC. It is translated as CASSYVAPEQYF.

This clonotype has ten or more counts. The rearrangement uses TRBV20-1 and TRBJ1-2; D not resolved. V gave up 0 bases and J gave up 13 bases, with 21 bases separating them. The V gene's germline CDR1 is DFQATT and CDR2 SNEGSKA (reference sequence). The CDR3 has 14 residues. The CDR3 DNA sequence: TGCAGTGCTAGAGATCTGGGCACTACCGTTATAAGCACCTTC. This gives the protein CSARDLGTTVISTF.

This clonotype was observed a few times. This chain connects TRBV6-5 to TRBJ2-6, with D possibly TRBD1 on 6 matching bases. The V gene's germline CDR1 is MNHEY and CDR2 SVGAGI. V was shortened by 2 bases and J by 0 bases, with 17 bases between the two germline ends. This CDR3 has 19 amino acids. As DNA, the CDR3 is TGTGCCAGCAGTTACCTCAGCCCGGACAGTTTCTCTGGGGCCAACGTCCTGACTTTC. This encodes CASSYLSPDSFSGANVLTF.

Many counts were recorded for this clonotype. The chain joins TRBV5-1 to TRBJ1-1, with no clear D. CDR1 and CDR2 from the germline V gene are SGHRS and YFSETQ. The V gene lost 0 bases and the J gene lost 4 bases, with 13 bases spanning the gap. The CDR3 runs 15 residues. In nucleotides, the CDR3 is TGCGCCAGCAGCTTGGGTGAAGCAGATTCCACTGAAGCTTTCTTT. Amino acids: CASSLGEADSTEAFF.

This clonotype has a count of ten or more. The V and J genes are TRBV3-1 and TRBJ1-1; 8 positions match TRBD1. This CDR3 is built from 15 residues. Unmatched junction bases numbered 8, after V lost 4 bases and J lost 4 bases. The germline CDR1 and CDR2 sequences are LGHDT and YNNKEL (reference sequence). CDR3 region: CASSPGQERGTEAFF. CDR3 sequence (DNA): TGTGCCAGCAGCCCGGGACAGGAGCGGGGCACTGAAGCTTTCTTT. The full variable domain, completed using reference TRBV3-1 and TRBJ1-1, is DTAVSQTPKYLVTQMGNDKSIKCEQNLGHDTMYWYKQDSKKFLKIMFSYNNKELIINETVPNRFSPKSPDKAHLNLHINSLELGDSAVYFCASSPGQERGTEAFFGQGTRLTVV.

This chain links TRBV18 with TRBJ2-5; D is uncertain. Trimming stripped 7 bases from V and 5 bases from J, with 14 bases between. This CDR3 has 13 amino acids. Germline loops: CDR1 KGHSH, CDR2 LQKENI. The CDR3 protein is CASLQSIWETQYF. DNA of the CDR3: TGTGCCAGCTTACAGAGCATTTGGGAGACCCAGTACTTC.

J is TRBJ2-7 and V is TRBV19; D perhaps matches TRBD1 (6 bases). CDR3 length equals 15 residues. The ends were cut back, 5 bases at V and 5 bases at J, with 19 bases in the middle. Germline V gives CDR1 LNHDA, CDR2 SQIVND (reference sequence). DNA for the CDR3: TGTGCCAGTAGTCCTCACCGACAGGATCGGCACGAGCAGTACTTC. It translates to CASSPHRQDRHEQYF. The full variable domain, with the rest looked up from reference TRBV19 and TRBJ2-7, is DGGITQSPKYLFRKEGQNVTLSCEQNLNHDAMYWYRQDPGQGLRLIYYSQIVNDFQKGDIAEGYSVSREKKESFPLTVTSAQKNPTAFYLCASSPHRQDRHEQYFGPGTRLTVT.

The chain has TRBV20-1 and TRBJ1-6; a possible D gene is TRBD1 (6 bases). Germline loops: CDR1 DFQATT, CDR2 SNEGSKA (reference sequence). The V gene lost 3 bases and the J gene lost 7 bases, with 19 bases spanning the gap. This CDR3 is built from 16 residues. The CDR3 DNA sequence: TGCAGTGCTAGTACCCCCTTAGGACAGATGAATTCACCCCTCCACTTT. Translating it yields CSASTPLGQMNSPLHF.

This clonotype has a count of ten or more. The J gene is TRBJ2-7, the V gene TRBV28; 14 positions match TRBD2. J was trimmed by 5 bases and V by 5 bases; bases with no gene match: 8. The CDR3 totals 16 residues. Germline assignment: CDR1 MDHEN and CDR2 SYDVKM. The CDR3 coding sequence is TGTGCCAGCAGTCCCAGGACTAGCGGGGGGAGGGACGAGCAGTACTTC. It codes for CASSPRTSGGRDEQYF.

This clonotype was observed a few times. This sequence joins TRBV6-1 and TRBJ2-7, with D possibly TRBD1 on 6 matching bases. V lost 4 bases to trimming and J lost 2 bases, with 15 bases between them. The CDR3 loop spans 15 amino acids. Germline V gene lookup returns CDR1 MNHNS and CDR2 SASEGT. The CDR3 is CASSGVTGSTYEQYF. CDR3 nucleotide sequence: TGTGCCAGCAGTGGCGTGACAGGTTCTACCTACGAGCAGTACTTC.